The text below deals with one TCR beta chain. The assay was immunoSEQ multiplex PCR, and TCRdb's table has in-frame clones only and misses some. The repertoire consists of 60,000 or so clones, with roughly 84% occurring once and the leading ten covering around 1%. Germline CDR1 reads MNHEY; CDR2 reads SVGAGI. Trimming pared 6 bases from V and 0 bases from J, leaving 11 bases between. There are 14 residues in the CDR3. This entry belongs to a study of OX40 agonist ivuxolimab in advanced cancers. The sample consisted of CD4+ or CD8+ T cells sorted from blood, taken in a trial of the OX40 agonist ivuxolimab. This TCR was sampled from an adult with an advanced solid tumor such as melanoma, head and neck, liver or kidney cancer. This chain joins TRBV6-5 and TRBJ1-1; weak D call: TRBD1 (5 bases). The CDR3: CASRGDGMNTEAFF. The CDR3 DNA is TGTGCCAGCAGGGGGGACGGCATGAACACTGAAGCTTTCTTT.